This passage covers 29 T cell receptor beta chains from one sample sequenced in a study of blood T cell repertoires in COVID-19. Here immunoSEQ multiplex PCR was the method, and the copy in TCRdb shows in-frame clones only, minus some. There are some 330,000 clones in the sample; roughly 90% occur only once, and 4% lies in the top ten. Sequencing was carried out using peripheral blood. The receptor source for this set is a woman aged 45 to 65 with active or convalescent COVID-19.

The rearrangement uses TRBV5-6 and TRBJ2-7, with D possibly matching TRBD1 (6 bases). Germline-derived CDR1 and CDR2 are SGHDT and YYEEEE. The CDR3 has 16 residues. The V and J ends lost 0 bases and 4 bases respectively, with 17 bases between them. The CDR3 here is CASSLGRWQGQYEQYF. In DNA, the CDR3 is TGTGCCAGCAGCTTGGGACGGTGGCAGGGGCAATACGAGCAGTACTTC.

This chain joins TRBV30 and TRBJ1-2; 7 positions match TRBD1. The germline CDR1 and CDR2 sequences are GTSNPN and SVGIG (reference sequence). Losses at the gene ends were 2 bases for V and 4 bases for J; bases not matched to a gene: 10. This CDR3 region has 15 residues. In DNA form, the CDR3 reads TGTGCCTGGAGTTATACCGGGACAGATTCCTATGGCTACACCTTC. Amino acid sequence: CAWSYTGTDSYGYTF.

The chain couples TRBV6-5 to TRBJ1-2; 7 positions match TRBD1. This CDR3 region has 14 residues. Germline assignment: CDR1 MNHEY and CDR2 SVGAGI. V lost 4 bases to trimming and J lost 4 bases; unmatched junction nucleotides: 6. Written as DNA, the CDR3 is TGTGCCAGCAGTTCATCGGACAGGTCCTATGGCTACACCTTC. This encodes CASSSSDRSYGYTF.

The chain links TRBV2 to TRBJ1-5, with 7 bases identical to TRBD1. Germline CDR1 SNHLY, CDR2 FYNNEI. V shed 6 bases, J shed 7 bases, and the junction held 6 bases outside the gene matches. The CDR3 is made up of 13 amino acids. The CDR3 nucleotides read TGTGCCAGCAGAGACAGGGCTTCCCAGCCCCAGCATTTT. Translating it yields CASRDRASQPQHF.

To note about this clone: At one end, the junction sequence differs from germline, possibly due to a read error. This chain uses TRBV7-7 with TRBJ2-2; the match to TRBD2 covers 10 bases. The CDR3 extends over 16 amino acids. CDR1 and CDR2 from the germline V gene are SSHAT and FNYEAQ (reference sequence). The CDR3 loop reads CASSLSSGRITGELFF. The CDR3 DNA reads as TGTGCTAGCAGCTTATCTAGCGGGAGAATCACCGGGGAGCTGTTTTTT. The complete variable domain, with remaining parts taken from reference TRBV7-7 and TRBJ2-2, reads GAGVSQSPRYKVTKRGQDVTLRCDPISSHATLYWYQQALGQGPEFLTYFNYEAQPDKSGLPSDRFSAERPEGSISTLTIQRTEQRDSAMYRCASSLSSGRITGELFFGEGSRLTVL.

The gene calls are TRBV2 and TRBJ2-1, with D hard to call. This CDR3 has 11 amino acids. The germline V gene has CDR1 SNHLY and CDR2 FYNNEI. V lost 4 bases, J lost 5 bases, and 3 bases lay in between. This CDR3 reads CASSANNEQFF. The CDR3, as DNA: TGTGCCAGCAGTGCAAACAATGAGCAGTTCTTC.

This chain connects TRBV28 to TRBJ2-1; D remains unclear. The V gene's germline CDR1 is MDHEN and CDR2 SYDVKM. The CDR3 sequence is 11 residues long. The germline V and J ends were trimmed by 5 bases and 9 bases, with 8 bases remaining between them. The CDR3 DNA sequence: TGTGCCAGCAGTGTCAATAGTGAGCAGTTCTTC. This translates into CASSVNSEQFF.

The CDR3 reads CASSLPDRANTEAFF. The CDR3 nucleotides are TGTGCCAGCAGCCTTCCGGACAGGGCGAACACTGAAGCTTTCTTT. The chain carries TRBV4-2 and TRBJ1-1, with 8 positions matching TRBD1. V gave up 4 bases and J gave up 1 base; unmatched junction bases: 5. The CDR3 consists of 15 residues. Germline V gene data show CDR1 as LGHNA and CDR2 as YNFKEQ.

The chain uses TRBV18 and TRBJ2-1; 10 bases are a match to TRBD1. The CDR3 sequence is 12 residues long. The germline gives CDR1 KGHSH, CDR2 LQKENI. After removal of 8 bases from V and 6 bases from J, the junction contained 1 base not matched to a gene. CDR3 DNA sequence: TGTGCCAGCGGGACAGGGGTCAATGAGCAGTTCTTC. Residues: CASGTGVNEQFF.

The chain couples TRBV14 to TRBJ2-5; D is ambiguous. V was cut by 1 base and J by 4 bases, with 7 bases left in between. Germline values: CDR1 SGHDN, CDR2 FVKESK. The CDR3 consists of 13 residues. CDR3 coding DNA: TGTGCCAGCAGCCAAGGAGCGAGAGAGACCCAGTACTTC. It codes for CASSQGARETQYF.

The chain combines TRBV4-3 with TRBJ1-6; 7 positions agree with TRBD1. Germline lookup yields CDR1 LGHNA and CDR2 YSLEER. The length of the CDR3 is 17 residues. Trimming removed 0 bases from V and 11 bases from J; junction bases left unmatched: 13. The CDR3 sequence: CASSQDAAGQRSAPLHF. CDR3 in DNA: TGCGCCAGCAGCCAAGACGCGGCGGGACAGAGGTCGGCACCCCTCCACTTT.

This clone showed up just once. The chain is built from TRBV6-5 and TRBJ2-2, with no clear D. V lost 8 bases and J 1 base, leaving 5 bases between the germline ends. The CDR3 consists of 12 residues. Germline CDR1 reads MNHEY; CDR2 reads SVGAGI. CDR3 nucleotide sequence: TGTGCCAGCGCGCGGAACACCGGGGAGCTGTTTTTT. Its protein product is CASARNTGELFF.

This clone appeared once. V is TRBV21-1 and J is TRBJ1-4. TRBV21-1 is annotated as a pseudogene. The CDR3 is 12 residues long. CDR3 sequence (DNA): TGTGCCAGCACCCCCCTAAAAGAAAAACTGTTTTTT. Translation: CASTPLKEKLFF.

The rearrangement joins TRBV7-3 to TRBJ2-2, with 10 bases identical to TRBD2. CDR3 length equals 16 residues. V trimming: 2 bases; J trimming: 6 bases; junction bases outside the gene matches: 6. Germline-derived CDR1 and CDR2 are SGHTA and FQGTGA. The CDR3 region is CASSLPLAGVSGELFF. The CDR3 DNA reads as TGTGCCAGCAGCTTACCCCTAGCGGGAGTATCCGGGGAGCTGTTTTTT.

This clone came up a few times. V is TRBV14 and J is TRBJ1-2, with no clear D. CDR1 and CDR2 (germline): SGHDN, FVKESK. V gave up 3 bases and J gave up 0 bases, with 11 bases separating them. CDR3 length: 15 residues. Here the CDR3 DNA reads TGTGCCAGCAGCCACATCGGGAAGACTAACTATGGCTACACCTTC. The encoded protein is CASSHIGKTNYGYTF. Filled out from reference TRBV14 and TRBJ1-2, the complete variable domain reads EAGVTQFPSHSVIEKGQTVTLRCDPISGHDNLYWYRRVMGKEIKFLLHFVKESKQDESGMPNNRFLAERTGGTYSTLKVQPAELEDSGVYFCASSHIGKTNYGYTFGSGTRLTVV.

The chain recombines TRBV19 with TRBJ1-1, with D unresolved. Germline CDR1 and CDR2: LNHDA and SQIVND (reference sequence). Trimming removed 3 bases at V and 1 base at J, with 12 bases between. CDR3 length equals 15 residues. DNA of the CDR3: TGTGCCAGTAGTATGGGTCCGGGGAGGAACACTGAAGCTTTCTTT. Protein sequence: CASSMGPGRNTEAFF. The whole variable domain, filled in from reference TRBV19 and TRBJ1-1, reads DGGITQSPKYLFRKEGQNVTLSCEQNLNHDAMYWYRQDPGQGLRLIYYSQIVNDFQKGDIAEGYSVSREKKESFPLTVTSAQKNPTAFYLCASSMGPGRNTEAFFGQGTRLTVV.

The J gene is TRBJ1-1, the V gene TRBV7-8; D gene uncertain. V was shortened by 4 bases and J by 1 base, with 16 bases between the two germline ends. CDR1 SGHVS and CDR2 FQNEAQ come from the germline V gene. The CDR3 has 16 residues. CDR3 residues: CASSSPLVGRNTEAFF. The CDR3 nucleotides read TGTGCCAGCAGCTCCCCCTTGGTAGGGAGGAACACTGAAGCTTTCTTT. Variable domain in full (rest from reference TRBV7-8 and TRBJ1-1): GAGVSQSPRYKVAKRGQDVALRCDPISGHVSLFWYQQALGQGPEFLTYFQNEAQLDKSGLPSDRFFAERPEGSVSTLKIQRTQQEDSAVYLCASSSPLVGRNTEAFFGQGTRLTVV.

This rearrangement joins TRBV18 to TRBJ1-2, with TRBD1 matching over 9 bases. The CDR3 spans 13 residues. Trimming took 4 bases from V and 4 from J; bases not matched to a gene: 1. Germline values: CDR1 KGHSH, CDR2 LQKENI. CDR3 DNA: TGTGCCAGCTCACGGGACAGGGTCTATGGCTACACCTTC. It encodes CASSRDRVYGYTF.

The gene calls are TRBV7-8 and TRBJ1-1; 7 nucleotides line up with TRBD1. Trimming removed 1 base from V and 0 bases from J; junction bases left unmatched: 5. The CDR3 totals 16 residues. Looked up from germline, CDR1 is SGHVS and CDR2 is FQNEAQ. The CDR3 here is CASSLVPTGLNTEAFF. CDR3 DNA: TGTGCCAGCAGCTTAGTACCGACAGGGCTGAACACTGAAGCTTTCTTT.

The rearrangement joins TRBV30 to TRBJ1-2, with D perhaps TRBD1 (6 bases). CDR1 and CDR2 from the germline V gene are GTSNPN and SVGIG (reference sequence). Trimming removed 4 bases at V and 8 bases at J, with 17 bases between. The CDR3 runs to 13 residues. The CDR3 DNA sequence: TGTGCCTGGACGGAAAAGGGCAGGGGAGGCTACACCTTC. Encoded protein: CAWTEKGRGGYTF.

The chain joins TRBV3-1 (or the pseudogene TRBV3-2) to TRBJ2-3; 10 bases line up with TRBD2. With 1 base clipped from V and 1 base from J, the junction kept 2 bases outside the gene matches. Germline lookup yields CDR1 LGHDT and CDR2 YNNKEL (reference sequence). There are 16 residues in the CDR3. For the CDR3, the DNA is TGTGCCAGCAGCCAAGCTAGCGGGGGTCGCACAGATACGCAGTATTTT. Translated: CASSQASGGRTDTQYF.

This sequence joins TRBV4-1 and TRBJ2-4; D is perhaps TRBD2 (6 bases). The V and J ends lost 4 bases and 0 bases respectively, with 13 bases between them. Looked up from germline, CDR1 is MGHRA and CDR2 is YSYEKL. The CDR3 runs to 16 residues. CDR3 region: CASSPGSGGAKNIQYF. The CDR3, as DNA: TGCGCCAGCAGCCCCGGTAGCGGTGGAGCCAAAAACATTCAGTACTTC.

The V gene is TRBV11-2, the J gene TRBJ2-4; D call uncertain. V lost 1 base and J 6 bases, leaving 19 bases between the germline ends. CDR1 SGHAT and CDR2 FQNNGV come from the germline V gene. The CDR3 loop spans 17 amino acids. The CDR3 bases are TGTGCCAGCAGCTTAGTCGCGACATCACTTAGTAGAAACATTCAGTACTTC. This encodes CASSLVATSLSRNIQYF.

This clone was found once. V gene TRBV27 combines with J gene TRBJ2-5; tentatively, D is TRBD1 (6 bases). The CDR3 runs 14 residues. Germline CDR1 is MNHEY and CDR2 is SMNVEV (reference sequence). The V end was cut by 3 bases, the J end by 4 bases, with 12 bases between. The CDR3: CASSFYRDIETQYF. CDR3 DNA: TGTGCCAGCAGTTTTTACAGGGATATAGAGACCCAGTACTTC.

V and J are TRBV12-3 or TRBV12-4 and TRBJ1-3; possibly TRBD1 for D (5 bases). This CDR3 region has 12 residues. The germline V and J ends were trimmed by 5 bases and 8 bases, with 10 bases remaining between them. The CDR3 DNA reads TGTGCCAGCAGTCTCGACAGTCACACCATATATTTT. Translation: CASSLDSHTIYF.

The V call is TRBV6-5, the J call TRBJ2-7; 10 bases are a match to TRBD2. V dropped 2 bases and J dropped 11; count of bases not matched to a gene: 6. The length of the CDR3 is 13 residues. CDR1 MNHEY and CDR2 SVGAGI come from the germline V gene. For the CDR3, the DNA is TGTGCCAGCAGTTACACAACTAGCGGGAAGGAGTACTTC. It codes for CASSYTTSGKEYF.

V gene TRBV11-3 combines with J gene TRBJ2-7; 8 positions match TRBD1. V lost 5 bases to trimming and J lost 3 bases; unmatched junction nucleotides: 9. The germline V gene encodes CDR1 SGHNT and CDR2 YENEEA. The CDR3 is made up of 15 amino acids. CDR3: CASSTRAGGIYEQYF. In DNA, the CDR3 is TGTGCCAGCAGCACCCGGGCAGGGGGCATCTACGAGCAGTACTTC.

This clone occurred a few times. This rearrangement joins TRBV5-5 to TRBJ1-1; D ambiguous. The CDR3 runs 15 residues. Trimming stripped 1 base from V and 3 bases from J, with 13 bases between. The germline V gene encodes CDR1 SGHKS and CDR2 YYEKEE (reference sequence). Here the CDR3 reads CASSLFSRGYTEAFF. DNA for the CDR3: TGTGCCAGCAGCTTGTTTTCACGGGGTTACACTGAAGCTTTCTTT.

V and J are TRBV5-4 and TRBJ2-7, with TRBD1 matching 9 bases. The CDR3 length is 16 residues. From germline, CDR1 is SGHNT and CDR2 YYREEE (reference sequence). V gave up 4 bases and J gave up 1 base; unmatched junction bases: 9. CDR3 sequence reads: CASSTDRGQGSYEQYF. In DNA, the CDR3 is TGTGCCAGCAGCACAGACCGCGGACAGGGGTCCTACGAGCAGTACTTC.